What follows are 27 T cell receptor beta chains derived from one specimen sequenced in a study of blood T cell repertoires in COVID-19. Generated by immunoSEQ multiplex PCR, the TCRdb table keeps only in-frame clones and is missing some. The sample has fewer than 450,000 clones; around 89% are singletons. What was sequenced was PBMCs or T cells enriched from blood (not recorded which). Receptors originate from a woman in her late teens or twenties who had recovered from COVID-19.

This clone occurred once. This chain joins TRBV4-1 and TRBJ1-6; TRBD1 agrees at 11 bases. Germline assignment: CDR1 MGHRA and CDR2 YSYEKL. With 2 bases clipped from V and 9 bases from J, the junction kept 12 bases outside the gene matches. The length of the CDR3 is 18 residues. The CDR3 loop is CASSQSEQGQGAFSPLHF. The CDR3 coding sequence is TGCGCCAGCAGCCAATCTGAGCAAGGACAGGGGGCTTTTTCACCCCTCCACTTT.

J is TRBJ1-2 and V is TRBV2, with 11 bases that match TRBD1. This CDR3 is built from 14 residues. V shed 6 bases and J 5 bases; nucleotides not matched to a gene: 5. In germline, CDR1 is SNHLY, CDR2 FYNNEI. The CDR3 coding sequence is TGTGCCAGCAGAAGGACAGGGGGCGGGTATGGCTACACCTTC. It specifies CASRRTGGGYGYTF.

The sample holds a few counts of this clone. V is TRBV12-2 and J is TRBJ2-7; the DNA was not compared with TRBD2, the D call given in the table. TRBV12-2 is a listed pseudogene. The CDR3 totals 18 residues. The CDR3 coding sequence is TGTGCAAGTCGCTTAGGAGGGCTAGCGGGGGGCCGCGTCTACGAGCAGTACTTC. It yields the protein CASRLGGLAGGRVYEQYF.

The chain combines TRBV24-1 with TRBJ1-5; 8 nucleotides align to TRBD1. Trimming cost V 3 bases and J 11 bases; bases outside gene matches: 5. Germline lookup yields CDR1 KGHDR and CDR2 SFDVKD. The CDR3 has 13 residues. CDR3 region: CATSDGQGFAQHF. In DNA, the CDR3 is TGTGCCACCAGTGATGGACAGGGTTTTGCCCAGCATTTT.

The genes are TRBV4-2 and TRBJ1-2, with D unclear. V was cut by 1 base and J by 4 bases, with 13 bases left in between. CDR1 and CDR2 from the germline V gene are LGHNA and YNFKEQ. The CDR3 spans 15 residues. The CDR3 protein is CASSQVLGPVYGYTF. In DNA, the CDR3 is TGTGCCAGCAGCCAAGTACTCGGTCCCGTCTATGGCTACACCTTC.

The V and J genes are TRBV7-2 and TRBJ1-6; D ambiguous. CDR3 length: 15 amino acids. V shed 4 bases and J shed 2 bases, with 9 bases lying between them. The germline V gene has CDR1 SGHTA and CDR2 FQGNSA. The CDR3 here is CASSSRGTYNSPLHF. DNA of the CDR3: TGTGCCAGCAGCTCCCGGGGTACCTATAATTCACCCCTCCACTTT.

This rearrangement joins TRBV5-6 to TRBJ1-6, with D uncertain. Trimming pared 2 bases from V and 7 bases from J, leaving 16 bases between. CDR1 and CDR2 from the germline V gene are SGHDT and YYEEEE. This CDR3 has 16 residues. The CDR3 bases are TGTGCCAGCAGCTTTTACACAGACCGAAGGAATTCACCCCTCCACTTT. It specifies CASSFYTDRRNSPLHF. Full variable domain (rest looked up from reference TRBV5-6 and TRBJ1-6): DAGVTQSPTHLIKTRGQQVTLRCSPKSGHDTVSWYQQALGQGPQFIFQYYEEEERQRGNFPDRFSGHQFPNYSSELNVNALLLGDSALYLCASSFYTDRRNSPLHFGNGTRLTVT.

CDR3 coding DNA: TGTGCCAGCAGCCAAGGGACTAATGGCTACACCTTC. This encodes CASSQGTNGYTF. The V and J genes are TRBV3-1 (or the pseudogene TRBV3-2) and TRBJ1-2; D unclear. The V end lost 1 base, the J end lost 6 bases, and 6 bases lay between the germline ends. CDR1 LGHDT and CDR2 YNNKEL come from the germline V gene (reference sequence). CDR3 length equals 12 residues.

Here the CDR3 DNA reads TGTGCCACCAGCAGCGACGCGGGACAGGGTACCTACAATGAGCAGTTCTTC. Protein product: CATSSDAGQGTYNEQFF. V gene TRBV15 combines with J gene TRBJ2-1, with 9 bases lining up with TRBD1. Germline V gene data show CDR1 as LNHNV and CDR2 as YYDKDF (reference sequence). The CDR3 totals 17 residues. Trimming cost V 3 bases and J 2 bases; bases outside gene matches: 8. Complete variable domain (other parts from reference TRBV15 and TRBJ2-1): DAMVIQNPRYQVTQFGKPVTLSCSQTLNHNVMYWYQQKSSQAPKLLFHYYDKDFNNEADTPDNFQSRRPNTSFCFLDIRSPGLGDTAMYLCATSSDAGQGTYNEQFFGPGTRLTVL.

This clone was recorded only once. This sequence joins TRBV2 and TRBJ2-3; the match to TRBD1 covers 8 bases. The CDR3 runs 15 residues. CDR1 is SNHLY, CDR2 FYNNEI, per germline. V gave up 7 bases and J gave up 4 bases; unmatched junction bases: 10. As DNA, the CDR3 is TGTGCCAGCATAGGGCGGACAGGGACCTCAGATACGCAGTATTTT. Its translation: CASIGRTGTSDTQYF. The full variable domain, rest sourced from reference TRBV2 and TRBJ2-3, is EPEVTQTPSHQVTQMGQEVILRCVPISNHLYFYWYRQILGQKVEFLVSFYNNEISEKSEIFDDQFSVERPDGSNFTLKIRSTKLEDSAMYFCASIGRTGTSDTQYFGPGTRLTVL.

The chain carries TRBV15 and TRBJ2-2; 14 nucleotides line up with TRBD2. CDR1 and CDR2 (germline): LNHNV, YYDKDF (reference sequence). The CDR3 is made up of 19 amino acids. The trim removed 0 bases at V and 8 bases at J, leaving 11 bases unmatched. The chain's CDR3 is CATSRDVETSGGAGGELFF. CDR3 nucleotides: TGTGCCACCAGCAGAGATGTTGAGACTAGCGGGGGGGCCGGAGGGGAGCTGTTTTTT.

This clone appeared a few times. The V and J genes are TRBV27 and TRBJ1-1, with TRBD1 matching 7 bases. CDR1 and CDR2 (germline): MNHEY, SMNVEV (reference sequence). The J segment lost 5 bases and the V segment lost 3 bases, leaving 9 bases of the junction unmatched. This CDR3 has 15 residues. The CDR3 reads CASSLAPGGNTEAFF. CDR3 DNA: TGTGCCAGCAGTTTGGCCCCAGGGGGTAATACTGAAGCTTTCTTT.

The rearrangement links TRBV30 to TRBJ1-2; D remains ambiguous. V dropped 2 bases and J dropped 0 bases, with 7 bases sitting between them. This CDR3 spans 13 amino acids. Looked up from germline, CDR1 is GTSNPN and CDR2 is SVGIG (reference sequence). CDR3 nucleotides: TGTGCCTGGAGTTTCGCGGCTAACTATGGCTACACCTTC. Its translation is CAWSFAANYGYTF.

Of note for this clone: At one of its ends the junction is not consistent with the germline gene, which may arise from a read error. V usage is TRBV6-1 and J usage is TRBJ2-5; D not resolved. Germline-derived CDR1 and CDR2 are MNHNS and SASEGT. The CDR3 totals 12 residues. CDR3 bases: TGTGCCAGCAGTAAAGCCGGGGAGACCCAGTACTTC. Translated, it gives CASSKAGETQYF.

Comment on this clone: Other DNA sequences in this specimen translate into the identical CDR3. The chain employs TRBV5-6 and TRBJ2-7; D might be TRBD2 (5 bases). Germline V gene lookup returns CDR1 SGHDT and CDR2 YYEEEE. CDR3 length: 12 amino acids. Between the trimmed V and J ends, which lost 2 bases and 4 bases, there was a span of 7 bases. The CDR3 here is CASSFGDYEQYF. The CDR3 nucleotides read TGTGCCAGCAGCTTCGGGGATTACGAGCAGTACTTC.

The J gene is TRBJ2-7, the V gene TRBV7-3; D is undetermined. Trimming left V 5 bases short and J 2 bases short, with 13 bases between. Germline V gene data show CDR1 as SGHTA and CDR2 as FQGTGA. The CDR3 covers 14 residues. The CDR3 DNA reads TGTGCCAGCAGCCTGGGCCCCGGCCCCTACGAGCAGTACTTC. It encodes CASSLGPGPYEQYF.

The rearrangement joins TRBV4-1 to TRBJ1-6; tentatively, D is TRBD1 (5 bases). Germline-derived CDR1 and CDR2 are MGHRA and YSYEKL. The CDR3 extends over 14 amino acids. The V and J ends lost 3 bases and 11 bases respectively, with 14 bases between them. CDR3 sequence reads: CASSQTRQSTPLHF. The CDR3, as DNA: TGCGCCAGCAGCCAGACACGACAGTCTACACCCCTCCACTTT.

CDR3 in DNA: TGTGCCAGCAGCCAAGACCTCCGGGACAGGCTCTATGGCTACACCTTC. As protein: CASSQDLRDRLYGYTF. The rearrangement joins TRBV4-2 to TRBJ1-2, with 8 nucleotides matching TRBD1. The J segment lost 4 bases and the V segment lost 0 bases, leaving 7 bases of the junction unmatched. The germline CDR1 and CDR2 sequences are LGHNA and YNFKEQ. CDR3 size: 16 residues.

This clone was seen at least ten times. V and J are TRBV6-4 and TRBJ2-3; 9 bases match TRBD1. This CDR3 has 14 residues. Per germline, CDR1 MRHNA and CDR2 SNTAGT. Trimming cost V 6 bases and J 4 bases; bases outside gene matches: 5. CDR3 in amino acids: CASRAGTGSDTQYF. In nucleotides, the CDR3 is TGTGCCAGCAGGGCCGGGACAGGGTCAGATACGCAGTATTTT.

There are a few counts of this clone. The CDR3 coding sequence is TGTGCCACCGGGGGGGAGAGAGGGTCCCGGGATGGCTACACCTTC. Its translation: CATGGERGSRDGYTF. The rearrangement uses TRBV24-1 and TRBJ1-2; a weak D match, TRBD1 (5 bases). V was cut by 9 bases and J by 6 bases, with 22 bases left in between. CDR1 and CDR2 from the germline V gene are KGHDR and SFDVKD. The CDR3 runs to 15 residues.

The V gene is TRBV12-3 or TRBV12-4, the J gene TRBJ2-1; D is unclear. The CDR3 runs to 12 residues. V was trimmed by 1 base and J by 8 bases, leaving 6 bases between them. The CDR3 region is CASSLVVYEQFF. CDR3 DNA: TGTGCCAGCAGTTTAGTAGTTTATGAGCAGTTCTTC.

The sample holds one count of this clone. This chain joins TRBV7-9 and TRBJ1-6; weak D call: TRBD1 (5 bases). Germline V CDR1 and CDR2: SEHNR, FQNEAQ (reference sequence). The V end lost 1 base, the J end lost 8 bases, and 9 bases lay between the germline ends. The CDR3 has 14 residues. The CDR3, as DNA: TGTGCCAGCAGCTTAGTCAGGGCGGATTCACCCCTCCACTTT. Translating gives CASSLVRADSPLHF.

The J gene is TRBJ2-5, the V gene TRBV7-3, with 7 nucleotides matching TRBD1. This CDR3 region has 14 residues. Germline CDR1 SGHTA, CDR2 FQGTGA. J was trimmed by 2 bases and V by 3 bases; bases with no gene match: 3. CDR3 sequence (DNA): TGTGCCAGCAGCTTGACAGGGTCTCAAGAGACCCAGTACTTC. The encoded protein is CASSLTGSQETQYF.

DNA for the CDR3: TGCAGCGTTGCGAGGTTTGAGAACTATGGCTACACCTTC. Amino acid sequence: CSVARFENYGYTF. The V call is TRBV29-1, the J call TRBJ1-2; no clear D gene. Germline V gene sequence: CDR1 SQVTM, CDR2 ANQGSEA. This CDR3 is built from 13 residues. The V end lost 4 bases, the J end lost 2 bases, and 11 bases lay between the germline ends.

J is TRBJ1-5 and V is TRBV4-1; D may be TRBD1 (6 bases). The CDR3 sequence is 17 residues long. Germline V gene data show CDR1 as MGHRA and CDR2 as YSYEKL. Trimming stripped 1 base from V and 10 bases from J, with 23 bases between. This CDR3 is CASSQVFKGGPFSPQHF. CDR3 bases: TGCGCCAGCAGCCAAGTGTTTAAGGGGGGGCCTTTTTCTCCCCAGCATTTT.

The chain links TRBV4-2 to TRBJ2-1, with TRBD2 matching 8 bases. Germline-derived CDR1 and CDR2 are LGHNA and YNFKEQ. The CDR3 is 17 amino acids. J gave up 1 base and V 0 bases, and 5 bases lay outside the gene matches. The CDR3 sequence: CASSQDLGLGSYNEQFF. In DNA form, the CDR3 reads TGTGCCAGCAGCCAAGATTTGGGACTAGGATCCTACAATGAGCAGTTCTTC.

The V call is TRBV30, the J call TRBJ2-7, with D unclear. The CDR3 has 11 amino acids. The germline CDR1 and CDR2 sequences are GTSNPN and SVGIG (reference sequence). V was trimmed by 3 bases and J by 3 bases, leaving 6 bases between them. CDR3 amino acids: CAWRELYEQYF. The CDR3 DNA is TGTGCCTGGAGGGAGCTCTACGAGCAGTACTTC. The full variable domain, with the rest looked up from reference TRBV30 and TRBJ2-7, is SQTIHQWPATLVQPVGSPLSLECTVEGTSNPNLYWYRQAAGRGLQLLFYSVGIGQISSEVPQNLSASRPQDRQFILSSKKLLLSDSGFYLCAWRELYEQYFGPGTRLTVT.